This section outlines one TCR beta chain sequence together with its context. Antigen specificity is unknown. The cohort excluded patients with autoimmune disease history or systemic immunosuppression. The data were produced by immunoSEQ multiplex PCR, yet TCRdb's version contains in-frame clones alone and is incomplete. The table lists approximately 74,000 clones, 80% to 95% of them singletons. The data were taken from a study of OX40 agonist ivuxolimab in advanced cancers. Study-wide results and caveats: At doses 0.1 to 3.0 mg/kg, CD4+ and CD8+ clones expanded.

The germline gives CDR1 GTSNPN, CDR2 SVGIG (reference sequence). V lost 0 bases to trimming and J lost 8 bases, with 13 bases between them. The CDR3 length is 13 residues. The source was CD4+ or CD8+ T cells sorted from blood, collected in a trial of the OX40 agonist ivuxolimab. The genes are TRBV30 and TRBJ1-2; D ambiguous. This TCR was sampled from an adult with an advanced solid tumor such as melanoma, head and neck, liver or kidney cancer. CDR3 sequence: CAWSVQDVGGYTF. The CDR3 region has the DNA TGTGCCTGGAGTGTACAAGACGTGGGAGGCTACACCTTC.